Each of the 25 T cell receptor beta chains below was sequenced from the same sample in a study of identical twins. TCRdb re-called the 5' RACE reads through MiXCR, storing one row per CDR3 protein. The sample yields some 900,000 distinct CDR3 sequences, over 9% seen once. This sample also belongs to another study, concerning yellow fever vaccine responses in identical twins.

The sequencing input was PBMCs. These receptors originate from a woman under 30 in good health.

This clonotype was seen a few times. The rearrangement uses TRBV5-5 and TRBJ1-4, with a weak D call TRBD1 (5 bases). Trimming took off 0 bases at V and 5 bases at J, with 11 bases between the two ends. The CDR3 totals 15 residues. CDR1 SGHKS and CDR2 YYEKEE come from the germline V gene (reference sequence). CDR3 bases: TGTGCCAGCAGCTTGGATGTGGGGGTAAATGAAAAACTGTTTTTT. Amino acids: CASSLDVGVNEKLFF.

This clonotype appeared many times. This chain uses TRBV12-3 or TRBV12-4 with TRBJ1-5, with D unclear. The CDR3 totals 14 residues. Trimming took off 6 bases at V and 4 bases at J, with 13 bases between the two ends. CDR3 in amino acids: CASRRGFSNQPQHF. The CDR3 region has the DNA TGTGCCAGCAGGAGAGGGTTCAGTAATCAGCCCCAGCATTTT.

The genes are TRBV4-1 and TRBJ1-1; D call uncertain. This CDR3 comprises 13 residues. Germline V lookup: CDR1 MGHRA, CDR2 YSYEKL. V dropped 7 bases and J dropped 6 bases, with 15 bases sitting between them. The chain's CDR3 is CASTKPSGAEAFF. CDR3 bases: TGCGCCAGCACCAAGCCTTCCGGCGCTGAAGCTTTCTTT.

The J gene is TRBJ2-1, the V gene TRBV20-1; TRBD2 matches at 9 bases. Unmatched junction bases numbered 5, after V lost 0 bases and J lost 5 bases. The germline CDR1 and CDR2 sequences are DFQATT and SNEGSKA (reference sequence). The length of the CDR3 is 15 residues. The CDR3 loop reads CSARDWREGHNEQFF. The DNA for the CDR3 is TGCAGTGCTAGAGATTGGCGGGAGGGACACAATGAGCAGTTCTTC.

This clonotype appeared a few times. Sequence at one end of the junction differs from germline and may be a read error. This chain links TRBV11-2 with TRBJ1-1; a weak D match, TRBD1 (6 bases). Germline-derived CDR1 and CDR2 are SGHAT and FQNNGV. The CDR3 has 15 amino acids. CDR3 loop: CASSLTRGANAEAFF. CDR3 nucleotides: TGTGCCAGCAGCTTAACCCGGGGGGCGAACGCTGAAGCTTTCTTT. The full variable domain, completed using reference TRBV11-2 and TRBJ1-1, is EAGVAQSPRYKIIEKRQSVAFWCNPISGHATLYWYQQILGQGPKLLIQFQNNGVVDDSQLPKDRFSAERLKGVDSTLKIQPAKLEDSAVYLCASSLTRGANAEAFFGQGTRLTVV.

A few counts support this clonotype. This chain connects TRBV9 to TRBJ1-6; D gene unclear. CDR3 length: 14 residues. V lost 0 bases and J 6 bases, leaving 7 bases between the germline ends. Germline V gene sequence: CDR1 SGDLS, CDR2 YYNGEE. The CDR3 bases are TGTGCCAGCAGCGTAGGCCATACTAATTCACCCCTCCACTTT. This gives the protein CASSVGHTNSPLHF.

The J gene is TRBJ2-5, the V gene TRBV7-9, with D perhaps matching TRBD1 (5 bases). The CDR3 contains 13 residues. Trimming removed 6 bases at V and 2 bases at J, with 10 bases between. CDR1 is SEHNR and CDR2 is FQNEAQ in the germline V gene (reference sequence). The CDR3 reads CASRPDSQETQYF. The CDR3 region has the DNA TGTGCCAGCAGGCCAGACAGTCAAGAGACCCAGTACTTC.

The sample holds many counts of this clonotype. As DNA, the CDR3 is TGTGCCACCAGCTCCGGGACAGGGCTTTGGAATACGCAGTATTTT. Translated: CATSSGTGLWNTQYF. The rearrangement uses TRBV15 and TRBJ2-3; 9 bases align to TRBD1. Trimming removed 5 bases from V and 7 bases from J; junction bases left unmatched: 10. CDR1 is LNHNV and CDR2 is YYDKDF in the germline V gene (reference sequence). The CDR3 contains 15 residues.

This clonotype was counted between two and nine times. The V and J genes are TRBV7-9 and TRBJ2-3; 8 nucleotides align to TRBD2. The V gene's germline CDR1 is SEHNR and CDR2 FQNEAQ (reference sequence). The CDR3 totals 16 residues. Losses at the gene ends were 3 bases for V and 5 bases for J; bases not matched to a gene: 10. Here the CDR3 reads CASSFNREGRGDTQYF. In nucleotides, the CDR3 is TGTGCCAGCAGCTTCAACCGGGAGGGCCGAGGAGATACGCAGTATTTT.

In its sample, this clonotype was seen many times. The chain combines TRBV29-1 with TRBJ1-1; a possible D gene is TRBD1 (6 bases). This CDR3 spans 13 amino acids. V lost 6 bases and J lost 7, with 18 bases in between. Germline-derived CDR1 and CDR2 are SQVTM and ANQGSEA. CDR3 loop: CSVSGGGLGEAFF. The DNA for the CDR3 is TGCAGCGTGTCTGGAGGGGGGCTTGGTGAAGCTTTCTTT.

CDR3 nucleotide sequence: TGCAGCGTTGAAGCGTACCCGGGACAGGGGGCTTTCTATGGCTACACCTTC. Amino acid sequence: CSVEAYPGQGAFYGYTF. V gene TRBV29-1 combines with J gene TRBJ1-2; 12 nucleotides agree with TRBD1. Germline V lookup: CDR1 SQVTM, CDR2 ANQGSEA. J gave up 4 bases and V 1 base, and 10 bases lay outside the gene matches. There are 17 residues in the CDR3.

This sequence joins TRBV7-7 and TRBJ2-3; D gene ambiguous. Germline V gene sequence: CDR1 SSHAT, CDR2 FNYEAQ (reference sequence). This CDR3 comprises 15 residues. Trimming cost V 5 bases and J 4 bases, with 16 bases left between them. In DNA form, the CDR3 reads TGTGCCAGCAGCACCACATTTGGCCCTTCAGATACGCAGTATTTT. Protein sequence: CASSTTFGPSDTQYF.

The chain couples TRBV20-1 to TRBJ1-1; D not resolved. This CDR3 is built from 14 residues. The germline V and J ends were trimmed by 4 bases and 6 bases, with 18 bases remaining between them. Germline CDR1 and CDR2: DFQATT and SNEGSKA (reference sequence). The CDR3 region is CSATTIGFSPEAFF. In nucleotides, the CDR3 is TGCAGTGCTACGACGATAGGGTTTAGCCCTGAAGCTTTCTTT.

Only a few counts were recorded for this clonotype. The CDR3 DNA reads as TGTGCCAGCAGCTTAGAAGGGGCCCGCCGTGGCGGGGAGCTGTTTTTT. It yields the protein CASSLEGARRGGELFF. The rearrangement joins TRBV7-8 to TRBJ2-2, with D tentatively TRBD1 (5 bases). The CDR3 runs to 16 residues. Germline V CDR1 and CDR2: SGHVS, FQNEAQ. Trimming took off 1 base at V and 7 bases at J, with 16 bases between the two ends.

The chain recombines TRBV2 with TRBJ2-7; D is possibly TRBD2 (6 bases). Looked up from germline, CDR1 is SNHLY and CDR2 is FYNNEI. The V gene lost 6 bases and the J gene lost 4 bases, with 16 bases spanning the gap. The CDR3 is made up of 14 amino acids. CDR3 DNA sequence: TGTGCCAGCAGGGAACTAGCCAGTTCGTACGAGCAGTACTTC. Translation: CASRELASSYEQYF.

CDR3 coding DNA: TGTGCCAGCAGCTTAGTCCTGTCCGGGAGATACGAGCAGTACTTC. It codes for CASSLVLSGRYEQYF. This chain connects TRBV7-9 to TRBJ2-7, with D possibly TRBD2 on 6 matching bases. V was trimmed by 1 base and J by 4 bases, leaving 14 bases between them. The CDR3 length is 15 residues. Per the germline V gene, CDR1 is SEHNR and CDR2 is FQNEAQ (reference sequence).

The chain joins TRBV7-6 to TRBJ2-5, with unresolved D. Between the trimmed V and J ends, which lost 0 bases and 5 bases, there was a span of 13 bases. Germline assignment: CDR1 SGHVS and CDR2 FNYEAQ. The CDR3 sequence is 15 residues long. In DNA, the CDR3 is TGTGCCAGCAGCTTAGCCAGGATGGGGTGGGAGACCCAGTACTTC. Translating it yields CASSLARMGWETQYF.

This clonotype was counted at least ten times. J is TRBJ2-3 and V is TRBV2; TRBD1 matches at 8 bases. The germline V gene has CDR1 SNHLY and CDR2 FYNNEI. This CDR3 spans 15 amino acids. Trimming removed 5 bases from V and 4 bases from J; junction bases left unmatched: 8. Here the CDR3 reads CASSIDRGRADTQYF. CDR3 sequence (DNA): TGTGCCAGCAGTATCGACAGGGGAAGGGCAGATACGCAGTATTTT.

This clonotype has just a few counts. V usage is TRBV5-1 and J usage is TRBJ2-7, with 8 bases identical to TRBD2. CDR3 length: 17 amino acids. Germline CDR1 is SGHRS and CDR2 is YFSETQ. The V gene end was trimmed by 0 bases and the J gene end by 3 bases; junction bases not matched to a gene: 11. CDR3 in amino acids: CASSLDGGGLSNYEQYV. DNA of the CDR3: TGCGCCAGCAGCTTGGACGGCGGGGGGTTATCCAACTACGAGCAGTACGTC.

This clonotype has ten or more counts. The rearrangement uses TRBV29-1 and TRBJ2-5; 12 positions agree with TRBD2. Germline V gene sequence: CDR1 SQVTM, CDR2 ANQGSEA. The CDR3 is made up of 17 amino acids. Trimming cost V 7 bases and J 5 bases; bases outside gene matches: 17. The CDR3 DNA sequence: TGCAGCGCCTATCGTGGGGCTAGCGGGAGGGGAGGGGAGACCCAGTACTTC. Translated: CSAYRGASGRGGETQYF.

This clonotype appeared a few times. At one of its ends the junction is not consistent with the germline gene, which may arise from a read error. This rearrangement joins TRBV28 to TRBJ2-1, with D unresolved. From germline, CDR1 is MDHEN and CDR2 SYDVKM. This CDR3 is 11 amino acids long. The CDR3 sequence is CASSSTVELSF. As DNA, the CDR3 is TGTGCCAGCAGTTCAACAGTAGAGCTCTCGTTC.

The J gene is TRBJ2-3, the V gene TRBV20-1; TRBD2 aligns across 7 bases. Germline-derived CDR1 and CDR2 are DFQATT and SNEGSKA (reference sequence). V lost 0 bases to trimming and J lost 2 bases; unmatched junction nucleotides: 5. CDR3 size: 15 residues. The CDR3 region has the DNA TGCAGTGCTAGAGAGCGGGAGTTAGCCACAGATACGCAGTATTTT. Its protein is CSARERELATDTQYF.

In its sample, this clonotype was seen a few times. This sequence joins TRBV29-1 and TRBJ2-1; 8 bases map to TRBD2. This CDR3 has 13 amino acids. The V and J ends lost 7 bases and 6 bases, in that order; junction bases with no gene match: 8. Looked up from germline, CDR1 is SQVTM and CDR2 is ANQGSEA. The CDR3 region is CSGEREPLNEQFF. DNA for the CDR3: TGCAGCGGTGAGCGGGAGCCCCTCAATGAGCAGTTCTTC.

This clonotype showed up many times. This chain connects TRBV3-1 to TRBJ1-5; possibly TRBD1 for D (6 bases). This CDR3 spans 15 amino acids. Per the germline V gene, CDR1 is LGHDT and CDR2 is YNNKEL (reference sequence). Trimming took off 1 base at V and 4 bases at J, with 11 bases between the two ends. Written as DNA, the CDR3 is TGTGCCAGCAGCCAAGGGGACACAACGAATCAGCCCCAGCATTTT. This translates into CASSQGDTTNQPQHF.

Note on this clonotype: The DNA is omitted, as the CDR3 cannot be located on it reliably, and the CDR3 follows TCRdb's listing. This chain links TRBV10-3 with TRBJ2-7; TRBD1, the table's D call, lacks a check against the DNA. In germline, CDR1 is ENHRY, CDR2 SYGVKD. 13 amino acids form the CDR3, both terminal residues included. This CDR3 is CAISDFRGDEQYF.